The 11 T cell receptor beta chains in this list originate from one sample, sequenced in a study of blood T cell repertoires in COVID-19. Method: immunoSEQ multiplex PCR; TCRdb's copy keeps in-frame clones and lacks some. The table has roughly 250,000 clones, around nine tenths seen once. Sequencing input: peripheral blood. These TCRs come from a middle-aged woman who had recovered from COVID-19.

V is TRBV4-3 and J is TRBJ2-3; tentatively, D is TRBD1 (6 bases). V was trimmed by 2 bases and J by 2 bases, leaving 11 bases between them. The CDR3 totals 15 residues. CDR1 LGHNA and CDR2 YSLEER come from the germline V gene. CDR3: CASSQRTGFTDTQYF. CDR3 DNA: TGCGCCAGCAGCCAACGAACAGGGTTCACAGATACGCAGTATTTT.

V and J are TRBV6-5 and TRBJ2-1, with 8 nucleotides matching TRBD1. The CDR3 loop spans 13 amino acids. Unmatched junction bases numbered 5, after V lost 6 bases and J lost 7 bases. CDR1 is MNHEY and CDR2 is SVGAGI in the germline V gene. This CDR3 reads CASRMTGVNEQFF. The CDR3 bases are TGTGCCAGCAGAATGACAGGGGTGAATGAGCAGTTCTTC.

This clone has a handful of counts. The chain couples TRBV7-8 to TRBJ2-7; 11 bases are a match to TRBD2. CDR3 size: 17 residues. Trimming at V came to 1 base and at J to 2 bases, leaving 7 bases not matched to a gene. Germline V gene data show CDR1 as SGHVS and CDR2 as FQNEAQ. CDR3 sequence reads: CASSLVTSGSSTYEQYF. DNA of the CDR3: TGTGCCAGCAGCTTAGTAACTAGCGGGAGCTCCACCTACGAGCAGTACTTC.

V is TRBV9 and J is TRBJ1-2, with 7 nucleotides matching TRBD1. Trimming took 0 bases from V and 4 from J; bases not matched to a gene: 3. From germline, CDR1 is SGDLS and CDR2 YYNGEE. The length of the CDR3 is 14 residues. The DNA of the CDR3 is TGTGCCAGCAGCGTAGAGTCAGGGGGCTATGGCTACACCTTC. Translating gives CASSVESGGYGYTF.

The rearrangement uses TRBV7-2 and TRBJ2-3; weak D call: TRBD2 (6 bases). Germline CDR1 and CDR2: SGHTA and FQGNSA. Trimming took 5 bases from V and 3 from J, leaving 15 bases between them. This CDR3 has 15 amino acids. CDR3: CASSPPLASTDTQYF. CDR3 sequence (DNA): TGTGCCAGCAGCCCCCCCCTAGCGTCAACAGATACGCAGTATTTT.

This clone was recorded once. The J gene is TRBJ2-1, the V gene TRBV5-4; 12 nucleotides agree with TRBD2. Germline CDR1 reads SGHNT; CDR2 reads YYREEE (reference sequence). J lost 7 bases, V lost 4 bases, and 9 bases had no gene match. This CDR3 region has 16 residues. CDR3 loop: CASSGTSGGPGNEQFF. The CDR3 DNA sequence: TGTGCCAGCAGCGGAACTAGCGGGGGGCCCGGAAATGAGCAGTTCTTC.

CDR3 bases: TGTGCCAGCAGCCAAAGCGGGGGGCTTGGCGAGCAGTTCTTC. As protein: CASSQSGGLGEQFF. J is TRBJ2-1 and V is TRBV11-2; TRBD2 aligns across 9 bases. V lost 5 bases and J lost 10; bases outside the gene matches: 9. Germline V CDR1 and CDR2: SGHAT, FQNNGV. The CDR3 spans 14 residues.

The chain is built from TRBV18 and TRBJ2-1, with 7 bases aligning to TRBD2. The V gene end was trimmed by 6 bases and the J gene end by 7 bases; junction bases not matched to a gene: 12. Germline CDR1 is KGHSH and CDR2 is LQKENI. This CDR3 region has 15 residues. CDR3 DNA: TGTGCCAGCTCTCGCCGAGGAGCGGGAACGAATGAGCAGTTCTTC. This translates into CASSRRGAGTNEQFF.

The CDR3 nucleotides are TGTGCCAGCAGCTTACGACAACTCAGGTTAAGCTCCAACACCATATATTTT. Protein: CASSLRQLRLSSNTIYF. The genes are TRBV5-6 and TRBJ1-3; D gene unclear. Germline V gives CDR1 SGHDT, CDR2 YYEEEE. V lost 2 bases to trimming and J lost 7 bases, with 22 bases between them. The length of the CDR3 is 17 residues.

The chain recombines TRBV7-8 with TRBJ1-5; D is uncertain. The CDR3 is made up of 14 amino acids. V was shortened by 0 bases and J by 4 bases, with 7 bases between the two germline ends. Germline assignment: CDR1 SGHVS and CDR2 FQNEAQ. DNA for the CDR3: TGTGCCAGCAGCTTAGCCCTCAGGAATCAGCCCCAGCATTTT. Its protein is CASSLALRNQPQHF. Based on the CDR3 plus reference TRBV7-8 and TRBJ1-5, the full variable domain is GAGVSQSPRYKVAKRGQDVALRCDPISGHVSLFWYQQALGQGPEFLTYFQNEAQLDKSGLPSDRFFAERPEGSVSTLKIQRTQQEDSAVYLCASSLALRNQPQHFGDGTRLSIL.

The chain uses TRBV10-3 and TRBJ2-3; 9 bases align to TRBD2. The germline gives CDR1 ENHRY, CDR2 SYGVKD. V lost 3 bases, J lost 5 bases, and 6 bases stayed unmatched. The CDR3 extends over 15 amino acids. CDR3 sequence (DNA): TGTGCCATCAGTGAATTGGTACTAGCGGGAGATACGCAGTATTTT. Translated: CAISELVLAGDTQYF.